This TCR beta chain was found in a study of beta chain features in type 1 diabetes. Concerning this clone itself: What it recognizes is unknown.

CD45RO/CCR7/CD25/CD127/CD95/CD27 sorting isolated CD4+ naive, central memory, regulatory and stem cell-like memory cells. Expressed TCRB transcripts were sequenced, since all the RNA that had been isolated was reverse transcribed. Assay used: immunoSEQ multiplex PCR; TCRdb lists only in-frame clones, some missing. Of 640,000 or so clones detected, more than 12% appear once; the ten largest clones hold roughly 0.04%. General study results and limits: All four CD4+ subsets from Type 1 diabetes patients carried moderately but significantly shorter TCRB CDR3s. Patients with type 1 diabetes showed fewer VDJ junction insertions and more deletions.

The CDR3 has 15 residues. In germline, CDR1 is SGHTA, CDR2 FQGNSA. Between the trimmed V and J ends, which lost 5 bases and 5 bases, there was a span of 16 bases. The specimen sequenced was naive CD4+ T cells from blood. The TCR originated in a man aged 18 to 30 with type 1 diabetes. The rearrangement links TRBV7-2 to TRBJ2-1; D is perhaps TRBD2 (6 bases). The CDR3 nucleotides read TGTGCCAGCAGCCGCACCGGACTAATGGACAATGAGCAGTTCTTC. Translated: CASSRTGLMDNEQFF.